The 12 T cell receptor beta chains in this list originate from one sample, sequenced in a study of shared clonotypes between healthy human individuals. Libraries were prepared by immunoSEQ multiplex PCR; TCRdb keeps only in-frame clonotypes and omits some of them. Of about 690,000 clones in the sample, about 92% were seen once. Sample: memory CD8+ T cells from PBMCs. The subset is: CD45RO+ cells pooled with CCR7-negative TemRA cells. The source is a man aged 18 to 29 in good health. Some clones in this sample may be carry-over from other donors' samples.

This chain uses TRBV27 with TRBJ2-7; D remains ambiguous. The CDR3 is 16 residues long. Germline V gives CDR1 MNHEY, CDR2 SMNVEV (reference sequence). V was clipped by 5 bases and J by 2 bases, with 19 bases between them. In DNA, the CDR3 is TGTGCCAGCAGTCCCCGCCAGGCTCGAAGGCCCTACGAGCAGTACTTC. This sequence encodes CASSPRQARRPYEQYF.

This chain connects TRBV9 to TRBJ2-1, with D perhaps TRBD2 (5 bases). V shed 0 bases and J shed 6 bases, with 13 bases lying between them. From germline, CDR1 is SGDLS and CDR2 YYNGEE. The CDR3 extends over 15 amino acids. CDR3 DNA: TGTGCCAGCAGCGTAGTGAGGGCCCGGATCAATGAGCAGTTCTTC. It codes for CASSVVRARINEQFF.

The chain carries TRBV28 and TRBJ2-1; D unresolved. Trimming took 5 bases from V and 6 from J, leaving 20 bases between them. CDR1 is MDHEN and CDR2 is SYDVKM in the germline V gene. CDR3 length: 16 residues. Here the CDR3 reads CASSKTRVFAPNEQFF. The CDR3 nucleotides read TGTGCCAGCAGTAAGACCCGGGTCTTTGCGCCCAATGAGCAGTTCTTC.

This chain connects TRBV6-5 to TRBJ2-1; 7 bases align to TRBD2. V shed 1 base and J 7 bases; nucleotides not matched to a gene: 10. The CDR3 totals 16 residues. CDR1 and CDR2 from the germline V gene are MNHEY and SVGAGI. The CDR3 DNA is TGTGCCAGCAGTTACTGGCCTAGCGGCCTCTCGAATGAGCAGTTCTTC. It codes for CASSYWPSGLSNEQFF.

V is TRBV6-5 and J is TRBJ2-1; tentatively, D is TRBD1 or TRBD2 (5 bases each). The ends were cut back, 6 bases at V and 6 bases at J, with 18 bases in the middle. The V gene's germline CDR1 is MNHEY and CDR2 SVGAGI. The length of the CDR3 is 15 residues. The CDR3, as DNA: TGTGCCAGCAGCCCCGGGACGGACGGGATCAATGAGCAGTTCTTC. Amino acids: CASSPGTDGINEQFF.

The table lists this clone with a count of one. The chain employs TRBV7-9 and TRBJ2-3; 7 bases align to TRBD2. V shed 4 bases, J shed 6 bases, and the junction held 7 bases outside the gene matches. Germline loops: CDR1 SEHNR, CDR2 FQNEAQ (reference sequence). This CDR3 has 14 amino acids. The CDR3 DNA follows: TGTGCCAGCAGCTCCCTAGCGGTGCTGGATACGCAGTATTTT. It specifies CASSSLAVLDTQYF.

In its sample, this clone was seen once. J is TRBJ2-1 and V is TRBV29-1; D gene unclear. Germline V gene sequence: CDR1 SQVTM, CDR2 ANQGSEA. The CDR3 is made up of 13 amino acids. V shed 3 bases and J shed 6 bases, with 12 bases lying between them. DNA of the CDR3: TGCAGCGTTGATCGGATTGGCCTCAATGAGCAGTTCTTC. Amino acid sequence: CSVDRIGLNEQFF.

Comments on this clone: The identical CDR3 is also encoded by other nucleotide sequences in the sample. This chain connects TRBV19 to TRBJ2-1; no reliable D call. CDR1 and CDR2 from the germline V gene are LNHDA and SQIVND (reference sequence). V gave up 3 bases and J gave up 6 bases, with 9 bases separating them. The CDR3 sequence is 13 residues long. CDR3 nucleotide sequence: TGTGCCAGTAGTATCGGCACCGCCAATGAGCAGTTCTTC. Its translation is CASSIGTANEQFF.

V and J are TRBV6-1 and TRBJ1-6, with 9 bases lining up with TRBD1. Germline assignment: CDR1 MNHNS and CDR2 SASEGT. The V and J ends lost 6 bases and 6 bases, in that order; junction bases with no gene match: 3. The CDR3 spans 14 residues. This CDR3 reads CASRLTGGNSPLHF. The CDR3 bases are TGTGCCAGCAGACTGACAGGGGGTAATTCACCCCTCCACTTT.

The rearrangement joins TRBV2 to TRBJ2-1; TRBD2 might be the D (5 bases). V lost 0 bases and J 7 bases, leaving 10 bases between the germline ends. CDR1 and CDR2 (germline): SNHLY, FYNNEI. The CDR3 has 14 amino acids. The CDR3: CASSEADYRNEQFF. DNA of the CDR3: TGTGCCAGCAGTGAAGCCGACTATCGTAATGAGCAGTTCTTC.

The chain couples TRBV30 to TRBJ1-2; 9 positions match TRBD1. CDR3 length: 12 amino acids. From germline, CDR1 is GTSNPN and CDR2 SVGIG (reference sequence). The CDR3 region has the DNA TGTGCTGCCCCGGACAGGGGATATGGCTACACCTTC. Translation: CAAPDRGYGYTF. Full variable domain (missing parts from reference TRBV30 and TRBJ1-2): SQTIHQWPATLVQPVGSPLSLECTVEGTSNPNLYWYRQAAGRGLQLLFYSVGIGQISSEVPQNLSASRPQDRQFILSSKKLLLSDSGFYLCAAPDRGYGYTFGSGTRLTVV.

The chain carries TRBV6-5 and TRBJ1-1, with D perhaps matching TRBD1 (5 bases). Germline V gene lookup returns CDR1 MNHEY and CDR2 SVGAGI. The CDR3 consists of 15 residues. V was cut by 0 bases and J by 4 bases, with 12 bases left in between. DNA for the CDR3: TGTGCCAGCAGTTACTCGGAGATTGGGGGCACTGAAGCTTTCTTT. Its translation is CASSYSEIGGTEAFF.